The 9 T cell receptor beta chains below all came from one sample that was sequenced in a study of T cell repertoires in cytomegalovirus infection. Via MiXCR, TCRdb re-called the reads, giving one row per CDR3 protein. The repertoire holds approximately 1,000,000 distinct CDR3 sequences, with approximately 31% as singletons. The antigens for these receptors are not known. The input for sequencing was cultured CD8+ T cells from PBMCs, taken from culture after CMV antigen stimulation. The receptors were gathered from a human donor in good health (CMV status not recorded). Some clones in this sample may be carry-over from other donors' samples.

This chain connects TRBV19 to TRBJ2-6; TRBD1 agrees at 8 bases. The germline V gene encodes CDR1 LNHDA and CDR2 SQIVND (reference sequence). The CDR3 covers 17 residues. V lost 5 bases to trimming and J lost 2 bases; unmatched junction nucleotides: 8. In DNA form, the CDR3 reads TGTGCCAGTAGTCCCCGGGACAGGAGGGCTGGGGCCAACGTCCTGACTTTC. Its protein product is CASSPRDRRAGANVLTF.

The chain uses TRBV25-1 and TRBJ2-5; TRBD1 or TRBD2 may be the D gene (6 bases each). Trimming shortened V by 3 bases and J by 0 bases, and 14 bases separated the two germline ends. This CDR3 is built from 16 residues. CDR1 is MGHDK and CDR2 is SYGVNS in the germline V gene. The chain's CDR3 is CASSDTGAGYQETQYF. Here the CDR3 DNA reads TGTGCCAGCAGTGACACGGGGGCGGGGTACCAAGAGACCCAGTACTTC.

Ten or more counts support this clonotype. The chain employs TRBV7-6 and TRBJ1-1, with 9 nucleotides matching TRBD1. V shed 2 bases and J 0 bases; nucleotides not matched to a gene: 7. CDR1 SGHVS and CDR2 FNYEAQ come from the germline V gene. The CDR3 sequence is 17 residues long. The CDR3 loop is CASSLSGTGIMNTEAFF. In DNA form, the CDR3 reads TGTGCCAGCAGCTTATCGGGGACAGGGATCATGAACACTGAAGCTTTCTTT.

This clonotype was seen a handful of times. The chain couples TRBV5-6 to TRBJ2-1; TRBD2 matches 9 bases. Germline V gene lookup returns CDR1 SGHDT and CDR2 YYEEEE. The CDR3 extends over 14 amino acids. J was trimmed by 7 bases and V by 7 bases; bases with no gene match: 9. In DNA form, the CDR3 reads TGTGCCAGCGCGGGAGGGGCCCTTAAGAATGAGCAGTTCTTC. This encodes CASAGGALKNEQFF.

This clonotype was observed a few times. This chain uses TRBV7-6 with TRBJ2-3; 9 positions match TRBD2. The V segment lost 1 base and the J segment 8 bases; nucleotides outside the gene matches: 7. This CDR3 spans 15 amino acids. Germline CDR1 and CDR2: SGHVS and FNYEAQ. CDR3 bases: TGTGCCAGCAGCTTAGAAGCGGGGGGCCTCTCTACGCAGTATTTT. It is translated as CASSLEAGGLSTQYF.

The V gene is TRBV6-2 or TRBV6-3, the J gene TRBJ2-1; 10 bases are a match to TRBD1. This CDR3 contains 15 residues. J was trimmed by 4 bases and V by 7 bases; bases with no gene match: 7. Germline-derived CDR1 and CDR2 are MNHEY and SVGEGT. The CDR3 DNA is TGTGCCAGCATCGAGGGACAGGGGTTTTACAATGAGCAGTTCTTC. Its protein product is CASIEGQGFYNEQFF.

This clonotype appeared a few times. This sequence joins TRBV28 and TRBJ2-7, with D possibly being TRBD1 or TRBD2 (5 bases each). Germline loops: CDR1 MDHEN, CDR2 SYDVKM. V gave up 6 bases and J gave up 5 bases, with 17 bases separating them. The CDR3 spans 14 residues. CDR3 sequence (DNA): TGTGCCAGCAGCCGGTGGCAGGGACCCCACGAGCAGTACGTC. Amino acid sequence: CASSRWQGPHEQYV.

The chain employs TRBV12-3 or TRBV12-4 and TRBJ2-3, with 13 bases lining up with TRBD2. The ends lost 8 bases at V and 4 bases at J; junction bases unmatched: 9. The CDR3 has 16 amino acids. In DNA form, the CDR3 reads TGTGCCAGCCGACTAGCGGGGGGCCCAGGATCAGATACGCAGTATTTT. It translates to CASRLAGGPGSDTQYF.

Notes on this clonotype: The junction departs from germline at one end; a sequencing error may be responsible. The gene calls are TRBV27 and TRBJ2-1, with D possibly TRBD1 on 5 matching bases. Germline V gene data show CDR1 as MNHEY and CDR2 as SMNVEV (reference sequence). The CDR3 is 14 residues long. DNA for the CDR3: TGTGCCAGCGGCCAGGGTGTTTCTCCCAATGAGCAGCTCTTC. Translated, it gives CASGQGVSPNEQLF.